This TCR beta chain was found in a study of T cell responses to AZD1222 COVID-19 vaccine. Comments on this clone: Antigen unknown.

Findings and caveats of the study: Unmutated regions of variants are reportedly targeted by nearly half of spike-specific TCRs. Only 5 or 6 people who got AZD1222 tested seropositive at baseline. Along spike, vaccine-associated CD4 TCRs were found throughout, with dominance at 160-218 and 743-854. Clonal diversity was possibly underestimated, and the donors were mostly white British, with more females.

The repertoire was sequenced with immunoSEQ multiplex PCR; TCRdb's copy has only in-frame clones and lacks some. The data show 90,000 to 150,000 clones, about nine tenths seen once. Trimming pared 2 bases from V and 1 base from J, leaving 6 bases between. The germline V gene encodes CDR1 SGHTA and CDR2 FQGNSA. The CDR3 is 14 amino acids. This material consisted of peripheral blood, taken on day 0 of AZD1222 vaccination. V and J are TRBV7-2 and TRBJ1-5; no clear D gene. The origin of this receptor is an adult in good health. CDR3 nucleotides: TGTGCCAGCAGCTTAATGGGGAGCAATCAGCCCCAGCATTTT. This encodes CASSLMGSNQPQHF.